The rows below give T cell receptor beta chains drawn from one sample of a study of CD8+ T cells in alopecia areata. TCRdb's table, derived via immunoSEQ multiplex PCR, lists solely in-frame clones and lacks some. Of some 180,000 clones in the sample, about half were seen once. Here the sequenced sample was CD8+ T cells sorted from blood, taken around week 54, from a patient treated with tofacitinib. All receptors derive from a human donor with alopecia areata. The CDR3 runs from the conserved cysteine through the conserved F or W. The D gene is left open where the match is weak. The listing skips clone size in some rows; elsewhere it reads once, few, many or a size class.

clone_size: -; d_call: TRBD1; v_call: TRBV5-4; j_call: TRBJ2-1; cdr3_aa: CASSSDRAYEQFF; cdr3_nt: TGTGCCAGCAGCTCAGACAGGGCCTATGAGCAGTTCTTC
clone_size: few; d_call: TRBD1; v_call: TRBV29-1; j_call: TRBJ2-7; cdr3_aa: CSVVHRGYEQYF; cdr3_nt: TGCAGCGTTGTTCACAGGGGGTACGAGCAGTACTTC
clone_size: few; d_call: -; v_call: TRBV10-3; j_call: TRBJ2-1; cdr3_aa: CAISENNEQFF; cdr3_nt: TGTGCCATCAGTGAAAACAATGAGCAGTTCTTC
clone_size: -; d_call: TRBD1; v_call: TRBV14; j_call: TRBJ2-1; cdr3_aa: CASSHVTGDNEQFF; cdr3_nt: TGTGCCAGCAGCCACGTAACAGGGGACAATGAGCAGTTCTTC
clone_size: few; d_call: TRBD1; v_call: TRBV5-6; j_call: TRBJ2-7; cdr3_aa: CASSPETGRHEQYF; cdr3_nt: TGTGCCAGCAGCCCGGAGACAGGGCGACACGAGCAGTACTTC
clone_size: -; d_call: TRBD1; v_call: TRBV2; j_call: TRBJ1-2; cdr3_aa: CASTGTGDGYTF; cdr3_nt: TGTGCCAGCACCGGGACAGGGGATGGCTACACCTTC
clone_size: -; d_call: -; v_call: TRBV5-1; j_call: TRBJ2-1; cdr3_aa: CASSFVGGSYNEQFF; cdr3_nt: TGCGCCAGCAGCTTTGTAGGTGGGTCCTACAATGAGCAGTTCTTC
clone_size: -; d_call: -; v_call: TRBV5-1; j_call: TRBJ2-6; cdr3_aa: CASSQDSSGANVLTF; cdr3_nt: TGCGCCAGCAGCCAAGACAGCTCTGGGGCCAACGTCCTGACTTTC
clone_size: -; d_call: -; v_call: TRBV25-1; j_call: TRBJ1-6; cdr3_aa: CASARGDSPLHF; cdr3_nt: TGTGCCAGCGCTAGGGGAGATTCACCCCTCCACTTT
clone_size: -; d_call: TRBD2; v_call: TRBV27; j_call: TRBJ2-1; cdr3_aa: CASSPSSGDSTNEQFF; cdr3_nt: TGTGCCAGCAGTCCCTCTAGCGGGGACTCTACCAATGAGCAGTTCTTC
clone_size: -; d_call: -; v_call: TRBV6-5; j_call: TRBJ1-2; cdr3_aa: CASSYSEVPGRSYTF; cdr3_nt: TGTGCCAGCAGTTACTCAGAGGTACCTGGACGTAGCTACACCTTC
clone_size: -; d_call: TRBD1; v_call: TRBV16; j_call: TRBJ1-6; cdr3_aa: CASTEGGSPLHF; cdr3_nt: TGTGCCAGCACCGAAGGGGGCTCACCCCTCCACTTT
clone_size: -; d_call: TRBD1; v_call: TRBV27; j_call: TRBJ2-7; cdr3_aa: CASSLSPGTGFYEQYF; cdr3_nt: TGTGCCAGCAGTTTATCTCCCGGGACAGGCTTCTACGAGCAGTACTTC
clone_size: -; d_call: -; v_call: TRBV7-9; j_call: TRBJ2-7; cdr3_aa: CASSFVSYEQYF; cdr3_nt: TGTGCCAGCAGCTTCGTCTCCTACGAGCAGTACTTC
clone_size: -; d_call: -; v_call: TRBV30; j_call: TRBJ2-4; cdr3_aa: CAWDRRGAAENIQYF; cdr3_nt: TGTGCCTGGGACCGAAGGGGGGCGGCCGAAAACATTCAGTACTTC
clone_size: -; d_call: -; v_call: TRBV14; j_call: TRBJ1-3; cdr3_aa: CASSQVRTPGNTIYF; cdr3_nt: TGTGCCAGCAGCCAAGTCCGGACCCCAGGAAACACCATATATTTT
clone_size: -; d_call: -; v_call: TRBV9; j_call: TRBJ2-1; cdr3_aa: CASSVEGGAYNEQFF; cdr3_nt: TGTGCCAGCAGCGTAGAAGGGGGTGCCTACAATGAGCAGTTCTTC
clone_size: -; d_call: -; v_call: TRBV29-1; j_call: TRBJ1-2; cdr3_aa: CSVEDDWVGYGYTF; cdr3_nt: TGCAGCGTTGAAGATGATTGGGTAGGCTATGGCTACACCTTC
clone_size: -; d_call: TRBD1; v_call: TRBV9; j_call: TRBJ2-6; cdr3_aa: CASTQSTGLPSGANVLTF; cdr3_nt: TGTGCCAGCACGCAATCGACAGGGCTTCCCTCTGGGGCCAACGTCCTGACTTTC